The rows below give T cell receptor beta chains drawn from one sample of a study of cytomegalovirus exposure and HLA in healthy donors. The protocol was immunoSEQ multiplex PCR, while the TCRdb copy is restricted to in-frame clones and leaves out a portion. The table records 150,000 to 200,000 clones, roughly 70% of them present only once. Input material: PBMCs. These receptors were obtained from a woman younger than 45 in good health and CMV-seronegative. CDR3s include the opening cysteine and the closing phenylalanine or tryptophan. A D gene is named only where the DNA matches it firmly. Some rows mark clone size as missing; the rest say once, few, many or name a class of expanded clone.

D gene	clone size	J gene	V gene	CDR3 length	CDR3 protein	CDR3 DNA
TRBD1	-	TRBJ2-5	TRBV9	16	CASSPGQGVGQETQYF	TGTGCCAGCAGCCCGGGACAGGGTGTGGGCCAAGAGACCCAGTACTTC
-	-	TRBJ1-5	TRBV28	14	CASSYPSEYQPQHF	TGTGCCAGCAGCTACCCCAGCGAGTATCAGCCCCAGCATTTT
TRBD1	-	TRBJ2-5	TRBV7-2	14	CASSSKGAWETQYF	TGTGCCAGCAGCTCCAAGGGGGCCTGGGAGACCCAGTACTTC
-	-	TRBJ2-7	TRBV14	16	CASSPKGGWLRNEQYF	TGTGCCAGCAGCCCCAAGGGCGGGTGGCTACGGAACGAGCAGTACTTC
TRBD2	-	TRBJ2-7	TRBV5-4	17	CASSTRNLAGGFYEQYF	TGTGCCAGCAGCACTAGAAACCTAGCGGGGGGCTTCTACGAGCAGTACTTC
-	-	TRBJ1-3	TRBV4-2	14	CASSQESARDTIYF	TGTGCCAGCAGCCAAGAATCGGCCCGGGACACCATATATTTT
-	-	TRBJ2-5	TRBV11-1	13	CASSLGREETQYF	TGTGCCAGCAGCTTAGGTAGAGAAGAGACCCAGTACTTC
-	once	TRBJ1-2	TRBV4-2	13	CASSQGGRQGYTF	TGTGCCAGCAGCCAAGGAGGTAGACAGGGCTACACCTTC
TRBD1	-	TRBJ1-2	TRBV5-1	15	CASSLGDRGLYGYTF	TGCGCCAGCAGCTTAGGGGACAGGGGGCTCTATGGCTACACCTTC
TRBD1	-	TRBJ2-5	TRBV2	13	CASSEGQKETQYF	TGTGCCAGCAGCGAGGGACAGAAAGAGACCCAGTACTTC
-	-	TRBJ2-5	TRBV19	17	CASSSLQFGPPLETQYF	TGTGCCAGTAGTTCTCTTCAGTTTGGGCCCCCTTTGGAGACCCAGTACTTC
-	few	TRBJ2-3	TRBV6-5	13	CASSYSSADTQYF	TGTGCCAGCAGTTACTCTTCGGCAGATACGCAGTATTTT
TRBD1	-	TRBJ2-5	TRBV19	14	CASRQGQGEETQYF	TGTGCCAGTAGGCAAGGACAGGGTGAGGAGACCCAGTACTTC
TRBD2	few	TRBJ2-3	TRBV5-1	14	CASSSGLATDTQYF	TGCGCCAGCAGCTCCGGACTAGCAACAGATACGCAGTATTTT
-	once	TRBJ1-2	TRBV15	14	CATSPPEGLYGYTF	TGTGCCACCAGCCCCCCTGAGGGTCTCTATGGCTACACCTTC
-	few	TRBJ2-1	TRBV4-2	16	CASSQGAEMPHNEQFF	TGTGCCAGCAGCCAAGGTGCGGAGATGCCCCACAATGAGCAGTTCTTC
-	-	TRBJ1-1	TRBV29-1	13	CSVSGRARTEAFF	TGCAGCGTGTCCGGGAGGGCTAGGACTGAAGCTTTCTTT
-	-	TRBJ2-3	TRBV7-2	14	CASSLGVPGDTQYF	TGTGCCAGCAGCTTAGGAGTCCCCGGGGATACGCAGTATTTT
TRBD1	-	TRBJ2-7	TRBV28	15	CASSTRTGGFPEQYF	TGTGCCAGCAGTACACGGACAGGGGGATTTCCCGAGCAGTACTTC
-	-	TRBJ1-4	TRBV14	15	CASSQMGQGREKLFF	TGTGCCAGCAGCCAGATGGGCCAGGGCCGTGAAAAACTGTTTTTT
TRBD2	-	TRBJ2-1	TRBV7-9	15	CSSSTGLAVYNEQFF	TGTTCCAGCAGCACCGGACTAGCGGTCTACAATGAGCAGTTCTTC
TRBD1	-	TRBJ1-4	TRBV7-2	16	CASSLAVQGYYEKLFF	TGTGCCAGCAGCTTAGCGGTACAGGGGTACTATGAAAAACTGTTTTTT
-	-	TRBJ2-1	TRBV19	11	CASSTLREQFF	TGTGCCAGTAGTACCCTACGAGAGCAGTTCTTC
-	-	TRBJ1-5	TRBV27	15	CASSLAAYSVQPQHF	TGTGCCAGCAGTTTAGCGGCCTATAGCGTTCAGCCCCAGCATTTT
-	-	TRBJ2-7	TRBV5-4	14	CASGRRGQNYEQYF	TGTGCCAGCGGGAGACGGGGACAAAACTACGAGCAGTACTTC
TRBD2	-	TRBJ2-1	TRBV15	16	CATSREGLAGDNEQFF	TGTGCCACCAGCAGAGAGGGGCTAGCGGGGGACAATGAGCAGTTCTTC
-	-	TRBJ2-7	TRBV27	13	CASSGQSSYEQYF	TGTGCCAGTTCGGGACAAAGCTCCTACGAGCAGTACTTC
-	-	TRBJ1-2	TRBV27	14	CASSFAAGGYGYTF	TGTGCCAGCAGTTTTGCCGCGGGCGGTTATGGCTACACCTTC
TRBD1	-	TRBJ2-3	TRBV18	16	CASSPGTGTSTDTQYF	TGTGCCAGCTCACCCGGGACAGGGACTAGCACAGATACGCAGTATTTT
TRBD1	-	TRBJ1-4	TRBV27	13	CASSIGTGKKLFF	TGTGCCAGCAGCATCGGGACAGGGAAAAAACTGTTTTTT
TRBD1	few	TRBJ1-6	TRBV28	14	CATGTGQASSPLHF	TGTGCCACCGGGACAGGGCAAGCAAGTTCACCCCTCCACTTT
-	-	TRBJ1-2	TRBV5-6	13	CASSLPGGYGYTF	TGTGCCAGCAGCTTGCCCGGGGGCTATGGCTACACCTTC